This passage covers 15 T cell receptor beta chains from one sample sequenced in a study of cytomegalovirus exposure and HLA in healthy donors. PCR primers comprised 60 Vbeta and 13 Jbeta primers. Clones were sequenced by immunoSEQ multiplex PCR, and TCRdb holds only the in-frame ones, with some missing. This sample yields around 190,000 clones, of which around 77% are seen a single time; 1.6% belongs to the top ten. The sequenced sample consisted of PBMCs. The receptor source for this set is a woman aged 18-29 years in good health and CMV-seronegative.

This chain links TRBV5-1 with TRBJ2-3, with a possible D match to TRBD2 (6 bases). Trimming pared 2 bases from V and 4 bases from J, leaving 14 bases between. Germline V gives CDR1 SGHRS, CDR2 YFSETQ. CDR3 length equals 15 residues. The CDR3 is CASSLYTSNADTQYF. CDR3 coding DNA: TGCGCCAGCAGCTTATATACTAGCAACGCAGATACGCAGTATTTT. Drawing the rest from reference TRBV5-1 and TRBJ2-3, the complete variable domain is KAGVTQTPRYLIKTRGQQVTLSCSPISGHRSVSWYQQTPGQGLQFLFEYFSETQRNKGNFPGRFSGRQFSNSRSEMNVSTLELGDSALYLCASSLYTSNADTQYFGPGTRLTVL.

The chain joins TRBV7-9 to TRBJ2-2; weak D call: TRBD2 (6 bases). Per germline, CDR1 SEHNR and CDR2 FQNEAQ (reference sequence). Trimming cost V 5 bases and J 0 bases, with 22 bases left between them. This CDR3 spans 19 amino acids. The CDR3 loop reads CASSDRPSARVTNTGELFF. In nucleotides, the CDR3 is TGTGCCAGCAGCGATAGACCTAGCGCGAGGGTTACGAACACCGGGGAGCTGTTTTTT.

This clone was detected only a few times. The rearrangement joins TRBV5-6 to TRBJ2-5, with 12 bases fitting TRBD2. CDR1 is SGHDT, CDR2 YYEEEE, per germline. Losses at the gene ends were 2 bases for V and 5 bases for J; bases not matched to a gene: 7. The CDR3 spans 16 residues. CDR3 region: CASSFPSGGAGETQYF. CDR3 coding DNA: TGTGCCAGCAGCTTCCCTAGCGGGGGGGCCGGTGAGACCCAGTACTTC.

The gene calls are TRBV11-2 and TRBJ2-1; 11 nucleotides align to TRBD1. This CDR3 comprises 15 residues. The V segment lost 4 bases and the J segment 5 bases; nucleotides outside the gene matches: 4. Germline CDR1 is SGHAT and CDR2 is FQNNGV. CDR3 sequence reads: CASSSGQGEDNEQFF. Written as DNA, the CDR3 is TGTGCCAGCAGCTCGGGACAGGGGGAGGACAATGAGCAGTTCTTC.

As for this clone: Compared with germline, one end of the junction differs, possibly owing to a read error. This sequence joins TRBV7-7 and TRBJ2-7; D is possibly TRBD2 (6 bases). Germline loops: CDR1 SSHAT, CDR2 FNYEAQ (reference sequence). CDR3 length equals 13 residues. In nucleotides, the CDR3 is TGTGCTAGCAGCCCAGCGGGCTGGCGGGAGCAGTACTTC. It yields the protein CASSPAGWREQYF.

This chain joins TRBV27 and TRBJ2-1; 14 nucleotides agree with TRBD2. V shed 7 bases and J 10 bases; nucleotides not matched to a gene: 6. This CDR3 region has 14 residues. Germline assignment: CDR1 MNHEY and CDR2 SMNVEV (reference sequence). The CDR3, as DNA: TGTGCCAGCACGGGACTAGCGGGAGTAGGGGAGCAGTTCTTC. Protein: CASTGLAGVGEQFF.

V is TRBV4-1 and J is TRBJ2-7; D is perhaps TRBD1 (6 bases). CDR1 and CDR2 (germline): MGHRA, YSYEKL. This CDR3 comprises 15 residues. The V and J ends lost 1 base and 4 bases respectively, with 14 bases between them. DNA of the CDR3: TGCGCCAGCAGCCAAGCCAGATTGGGACAATACGAGCAGTACTTC. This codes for CASSQARLGQYEQYF.

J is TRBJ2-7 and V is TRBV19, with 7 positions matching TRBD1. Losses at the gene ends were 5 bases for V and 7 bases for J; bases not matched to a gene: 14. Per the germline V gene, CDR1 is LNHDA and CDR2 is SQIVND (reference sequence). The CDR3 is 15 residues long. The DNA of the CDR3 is TGTGCCAGTAGTCCCGAGGACAGGCCCTCGGTAGAGCAGTACTTC. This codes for CASSPEDRPSVEQYF.

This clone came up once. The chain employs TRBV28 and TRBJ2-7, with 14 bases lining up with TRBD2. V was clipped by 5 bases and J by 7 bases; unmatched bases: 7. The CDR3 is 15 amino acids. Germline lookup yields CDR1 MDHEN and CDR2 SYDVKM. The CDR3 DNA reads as TGTGCCAGCAGTCCGGGACTAGCGGGAGTTCGGGAGCAGTACTTC. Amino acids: CASSPGLAGVREQYF.

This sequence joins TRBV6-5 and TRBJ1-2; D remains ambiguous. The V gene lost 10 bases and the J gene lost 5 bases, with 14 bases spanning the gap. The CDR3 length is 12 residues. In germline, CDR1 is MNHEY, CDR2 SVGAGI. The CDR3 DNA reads TGTGCCATCGCCGATCGAACTTATGGCTACACCTTC. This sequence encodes CAIADRTYGYTF.

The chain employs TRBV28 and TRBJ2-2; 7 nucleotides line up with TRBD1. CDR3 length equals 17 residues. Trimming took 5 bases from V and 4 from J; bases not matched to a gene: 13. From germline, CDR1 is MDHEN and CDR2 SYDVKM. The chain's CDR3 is CASSPTRTGFSTGELFF. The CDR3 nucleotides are TGTGCCAGCAGTCCTACCCGGACAGGTTTTAGCACCGGGGAGCTGTTTTTT.

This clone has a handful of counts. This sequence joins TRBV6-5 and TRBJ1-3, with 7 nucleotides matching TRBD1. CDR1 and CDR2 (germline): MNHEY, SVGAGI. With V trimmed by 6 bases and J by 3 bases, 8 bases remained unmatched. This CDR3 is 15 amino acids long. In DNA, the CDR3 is TGTGCCAGCAGCTACGGCCCAGGGGGTGGAAACACCATATATTTT. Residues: CASSYGPGGGNTIYF.

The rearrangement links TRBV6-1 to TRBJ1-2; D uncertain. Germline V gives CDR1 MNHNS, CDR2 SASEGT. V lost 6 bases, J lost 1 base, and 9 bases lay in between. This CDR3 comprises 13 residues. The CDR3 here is CASRREINYGYTF. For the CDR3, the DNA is TGTGCCAGCAGGAGGGAGATTAACTATGGCTACACCTTC.

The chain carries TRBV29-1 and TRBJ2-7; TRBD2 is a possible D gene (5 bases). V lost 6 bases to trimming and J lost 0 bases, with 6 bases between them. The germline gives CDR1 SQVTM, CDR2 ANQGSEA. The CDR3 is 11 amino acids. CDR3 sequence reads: CSVRVSYEQYF. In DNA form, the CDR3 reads TGCAGCGTGAGGGTCTCCTACGAGCAGTACTTC.

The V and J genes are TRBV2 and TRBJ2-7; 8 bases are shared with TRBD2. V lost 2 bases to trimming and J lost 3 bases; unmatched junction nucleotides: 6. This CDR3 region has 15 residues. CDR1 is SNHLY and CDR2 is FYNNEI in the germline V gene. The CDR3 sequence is CASSESASGGYEQYF. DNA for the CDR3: TGTGCCAGCAGTGAATCGGCGAGCGGGGGCTACGAGCAGTACTTC.